This is a list of T cell receptor beta chains from one sample in a study of shared clonotypes between healthy human individuals. Sequenced by immunoSEQ multiplex PCR; TCRdb stores in-frame clones only, minus some. The repertoire consists of some 450,000 clones, with roughly three quarters occurring once and the leading ten covering approximately 12%. The sequenced sample was PBMCs. The receptors shown here come from a woman aged 35 to 49 in good health. Some clones in this sample may be carry-over from other donors' samples. Both conserved end residues are part of each CDR3.

V gene,CDR3 protein
TRBV7-2,CASSLMGRSNTGELFF
TRBV28,CASSSPGTGGGYNEQFF
TRBV9,CASSGRGQNYGYTF
TRBV5-3,CARSFPGVSVNQPQHF
TRBV9,CASSVEGLAEETQYF
TRBV2,CASKIGGVEGSEQFF
TRBV18,CASSTAGTGGWYGYTF
TRBV7-9,CAVGLAGSTDTQYF
TRBV7-2,CASSLPSSGSTGELFF
TRBV30,CAWNTGTPYEQYF
TRBV5-1,CASSSSDSADEAFF
TRBV2,CASSEARGYSNQPQHF
TRBV7-9,CASSLGESLAQHF
TRBV14,CASSDRVSYEQYF
TRBV5-4,CASSRGTGLNQPQHF
TRBV9,CASSAQRGSIDNEQFF
TRBV15,CATSNEATGDIQYF
TRBV5-4,CASSLPSGSSYEQYF
TRBV5-4,CASSLALAGGTGELFF
TRBV28,CASSTYRDPTGNTIYF
TRBV2,CASSEGQDLTLYEQYF
TRBV28,CASSFGMKGNQPQHF
TRBV7-9,CASETLGDRAFF
TRBV2,CASTRQYSNQPQHF
TRBV27,CASSFRGSWNEQFF
TRBV5-6,CASSSWDRGTEAFF
TRBV5-1,CASSIDSRSYEQYF
TRBV5-5,CASRDVKGDEKLFF
TRBV28,CASSLWVPSGGYEQYF
TRBV30,CAWSVSPGGLADNEQFF
TRBV28,CASRQATNEKLFF
TRBV19,CASRRVASTDTQYF
TRBV30,CAWSVSGGTGEQYF
TRBV27,CASSLWGQGPNTEAFF
TRBV6-1,CASSEEANSYNEQFF
TRBV18,CASSPGTSGRADEQFF
TRBV7-8,CASSMGTGGQPQHF
TRBV27,CASSPWGGTNQPQHF
TRBV5-1,CASSLAGFGYTF
TRBV5-1,CASSEGGPGTQYF
TRBV7-9,CASSPTGGSGNTIYF
TRBV7-2,CASSLGTSGTYEQYF
TRBV7-2,CASRQGGQNYEQYF
TRBV15,CATSTRSNQPQHF
TRBV7-3,CASSLERNYEQYF
TRBV7-9,CASSLNGGVLTEAFF
TRBV28,CASSFATDRAYNEQFF
TRBV5-1,CASSLGGGGEKLFF
TRBV18,CASSPPSMGGNTEAFF